Presented here are 27 T cell receptor beta chains from one specimen sequenced in a study of long-term antiretroviral therapy in people with HIV (dated by TCRdb to between 2021 and 2023). The immunoSEQ hsTCRB v3.0 assay was used at survey level resolution to sequence the TRB variable region. Here the immuneACCESS table is served through TCRdb, limited to in-frame sequences with V and J called. Missing clones are a known gap in these copies; in checked studies unresolved V genes cover under half, and the rest lacks a known reason. Here the sample has just over 35,000 clones; over 70% occur a single time. The leading ten clones occupy about 5.7% of the sample. Sequenced material: unsorted PBMCs, taken 0.6 years after starting antiretroviral therapy. These receptors were taken from a young man with HIV.

This chain uses TRBV5-5 with TRBJ2-3; 9 bases line up with TRBD1. V gave up 4 bases and J gave up 6 bases; unmatched junction bases: 3. Germline CDR1 SGHKS, CDR2 YYEKEE (reference sequence). The CDR3 contains 13 residues. The CDR3 here is CASSRTGADTQYF. The CDR3 nucleotides are TGTGCCAGCAGCCGGACAGGGGCTGATACGCAGTATTTT. Based on the CDR3 plus reference TRBV5-5 and TRBJ2-3, the full variable domain is DAGVTQSPTHLIKTRGQQVTLRCSPISGHKSVSWYQQVLGQGPQFIFQYYEKEERGRGNFPDRFSARQFPNYSSELNVNALLLGDSALYLCASSRTGADTQYFGPGTRLTVL.

The rearrangement joins TRBV5-4 to TRBJ2-1; TRBD2 matches at 8 bases. This CDR3 comprises 15 residues. Germline trimming cut 1 base from V and 4 bases from J; bases unmatched to any gene: 4. CDR1 is SGHNT and CDR2 is YYREEE in the germline V gene (reference sequence). CDR3 sequence (DNA): TGTGCCAGCAGCTTGAGGCGGGAGGCTTACAATGAGCAGTTCTTC. This translates into CASSLRREAYNEQFF.

This clone was observed a few times. This sequence joins TRBV10-1 and TRBJ1-2; D possibly corresponds to TRBD1 (5 bases). Trimming removed 2 bases from V and 4 bases from J, with 8 bases in between. The CDR3 is 13 residues long. Looked up from germline, CDR1 is WNHNN and CDR2 is SYGVQD (reference sequence). CDR3 loop: CASSEDSSYGYTF. CDR3 DNA sequence: TGCGCCAGCAGTGAGGACAGTAGCTATGGCTACACCTTC.

This clone has only a few counts. The chain combines TRBV2 with TRBJ2-2, with TRBD1 as a possible D gene (5 bases). Per the germline V gene, CDR1 is SNHLY and CDR2 is FYNNEI. The CDR3 spans 11 residues. V gave up 2 bases and J gave up 11 bases, with 6 bases separating them. The CDR3 DNA reads as TGTGCCAGCAGTGAACAGGGAGAGCTGTTTTTT. Translating gives CASSEQGELFF.

The chain employs TRBV29-1 and TRBJ2-3; D may be TRBD1 (6 bases). Deletions cut 1 base from V and 9 bases from J, with 14 bases between. Germline V gene lookup returns CDR1 SQVTM and CDR2 ANQGSEA. The CDR3 extends over 13 amino acids. CDR3 bases: TGCAGCGTTGAAGGAGGGGGACAAAGGACGCAGTATTTT. It translates to CSVEGGGQRTQYF.

This clone was seen just once. The chain couples TRBV5-4 to TRBJ1-3; D not certain. Trimming removed 2 bases from V and 1 base from J, with 13 bases in between. CDR3 length equals 16 residues. Germline-derived CDR1 and CDR2 are SGHNT and YYREEE (reference sequence). DNA for the CDR3: TGTGCCAGCAGCTTCGTGCCAGCCAGTTCTGGAAACACCATATATTTT. It codes for CASSFVPASSGNTIYF.

The rearrangement uses TRBV7-9 and TRBJ2-5; weak D call: TRBD1 (6 bases). Trimming removed 4 bases from V and 5 bases from J, with 14 bases in between. Germline CDR1 and CDR2: SEHNR and FQNEAQ (reference sequence). This CDR3 contains 14 residues. DNA for the CDR3: TGTGCCAGCAGCTCTACAGGGCTGGGGGAGACCCAGTACTTC. It is translated as CASSSTGLGETQYF.

The table lists this clone with a few counts. The chain uses TRBV7-8 and TRBJ2-7; TRBD1 agrees at 9 bases. The germline gives CDR1 SGHVS, CDR2 FQNEAQ. The CDR3 extends over 14 amino acids. The V and J ends lost 2 bases and 5 bases, in that order; junction bases with no gene match: 4. CDR3 DNA: TGTGCCAGCAGCTTACTGGACAGGGGTAACGAGCAGTACTTC. Protein sequence: CASSLLDRGNEQYF.

V gene TRBV7-2 combines with J gene TRBJ1-1; no reliable D call. There are 15 residues in the CDR3. V gave up 3 bases and J gave up 0 bases, with 11 bases separating them. Germline assignment: CDR1 SGHTA and CDR2 FQGNSA. CDR3 sequence (DNA): TGTGCCAGCAGCTTTGCGACATATATGAACACTGAAGCTTTCTTT. It yields the protein CASSFATYMNTEAFF.

The V and J genes are TRBV6-5 and TRBJ1-2; 7 nucleotides agree with TRBD1. V was clipped by 4 bases and J by 4 bases; unmatched bases: 9. Germline-derived CDR1 and CDR2 are MNHEY and SVGAGI. This CDR3 contains 15 residues. The CDR3 sequence is CASSFSGTVSYGYTF. As DNA, the CDR3 is TGTGCCAGCAGTTTTTCCGGGACAGTCTCCTATGGCTACACCTTC.

The rearrangement joins TRBV7-2 to TRBJ2-7, with 14 bases aligning to TRBD2. This CDR3 comprises 15 residues. V lost 2 bases, J lost 7 bases, and 4 bases stayed unmatched. CDR1 and CDR2 (germline): SGHTA, FQGNSA. CDR3 coding DNA: TGTGCCAGCAGCTTATTTGGACTAGCGGGAGGAGAGCAGTACTTC. It codes for CASSLFGLAGGEQYF.

V and J are TRBV28 and TRBJ1-1; TRBD1 matches 9 bases. The V gene's germline CDR1 is MDHEN and CDR2 SYDVKM. The CDR3 is 15 residues long. V lost 5 bases to trimming and J lost 8 bases; unmatched junction nucleotides: 12. The DNA of the CDR3 is TGTGCCAGCAGTCCAATAAGAACAGGGGGCTTCGAAGCTTTCTTT. It is translated as CASSPIRTGGFEAFF.

The rearrangement joins TRBV7-9 to TRBJ1-2; D unclear. Trimming removed 0 bases at V and 8 bases at J, with 13 bases between. The length of the CDR3 is 14 residues. Germline values: CDR1 SEHNR, CDR2 FQNEAQ (reference sequence). The CDR3 DNA reads TGTGCCAGCAGCTTAGCGGGCCAGGTGTTGGGCTACACCTTC. It translates to CASSLAGQVLGYTF.

There are a few counts of this clone. The chain employs TRBV4-3 and TRBJ1-1, with D possibly matching TRBD1 (5 bases). Trimming took 3 bases from V and 3 from J, leaving 11 bases between them. CDR3 size: 14 residues. Germline loops: CDR1 LGHNA, CDR2 YSLEER. CDR3 sequence: CASSQGTRDTEAFF. The CDR3 nucleotides are TGCGCCAGCAGCCAGGGGACCAGGGACACTGAAGCTTTCTTT.

This rearrangement joins TRBV7-2 to TRBJ2-5, with D possibly matching TRBD1 (6 bases). Trimming removed 5 bases from V and 1 base from J, with 11 bases in between. The CDR3 is made up of 14 amino acids. CDR1 and CDR2 (germline): SGHTA, FQGNSA. CDR3 in amino acids: CASSKGHSQETQYF. DNA of the CDR3: TGTGCCAGCAGCAAGGGACATTCCCAAGAGACCCAGTACTTC.

V is TRBV28 and J is TRBJ1-5; D might be TRBD1 (5 bases). V was pared by 6 bases and J by 5 bases, with 14 bases between. The CDR3 is 14 amino acids. Looked up from germline, CDR1 is MDHEN and CDR2 is SYDVKM. CDR3 DNA sequence: TGTGCCAGCAGACCCACGGCGGGGGATCAGCCCCAGCATTTT. Translation gives CASRPTAGDQPQHF.

This rearrangement joins TRBV7-8 to TRBJ2-6, with 10 nucleotides matching TRBD1. The CDR3 has 15 amino acids. The V gene's germline CDR1 is SGHVS and CDR2 FQNEAQ. J gave up 4 bases and V 5 bases, and 2 bases lay outside the gene matches. CDR3 nucleotides: TGTGCCAGCAGCCGACAGGGGGCCGGGGCCAACGTCCTGACTTTC. This encodes CASSRQGAGANVLTF.

V usage is TRBV18 and J usage is TRBJ1-4; the D is unclear. V dropped 1 base and J dropped 6 bases, with 12 bases sitting between them. The CDR3 is made up of 15 amino acids. Looked up from germline, CDR1 is KGHSH and CDR2 is LQKENI. The CDR3 bases are TGTGCCAGCTCACCACATCGGGCGGTCGATGAAAAACTGTTTTTT. Translation gives CASSPHRAVDEKLFF. The full variable domain, its missing parts supplied by reference TRBV18 and TRBJ1-4, is NAGVMQNPRHLVRRRGQEARLRCSPMKGHSHVYWYRQLPEEGLKFMVYLQKENIIDESGMPKERFSAEFPKEGPSILRIQQVVRGDSAAYFCASSPHRAVDEKLFFGSGTQLSVL.

The rearrangement uses TRBV18 and TRBJ1-5; D is unresolved. The CDR3 loop spans 13 amino acids. V dropped 3 bases and J dropped 1 base, with 4 bases sitting between them. Germline V lookup: CDR1 KGHSH, CDR2 LQKENI. The CDR3 sequence is CASSPESNQPQHF. In DNA, the CDR3 is TGTGCCAGCTCACCCGAAAGCAATCAGCCCCAGCATTTT.

V gene TRBV27 combines with J gene TRBJ2-7; 9 bases fit TRBD2. Germline V gene sequence: CDR1 MNHEY, CDR2 SMNVEV (reference sequence). J lost 4 bases, V lost 7 bases, and 8 bases had no gene match. CDR3 length equals 14 residues. DNA for the CDR3: TGTGCCAGCATTTCCGGACTAGCGTATTACGAGCAGTACTTC. Translating gives CASISGLAYYEQYF.

The CDR3 protein is CASSKDGGPHYEQYF. CDR3 coding DNA: TGTGCCAGCAGCAAAGACGGAGGACCACACTACGAGCAGTACTTC. V gene TRBV21-1 combines with J gene TRBJ2-7; the table assigns TRBD2, which was not confirmed against the DNA. TRBV21-1 is annotated as a pseudogene. There are 15 residues in the CDR3.

This chain uses TRBV6-4 with TRBJ2-3, with TRBD2 matching 9 bases. Germline CDR1 is MRHNA and CDR2 is SNTAGT. The CDR3 totals 16 residues. Trimming took 5 bases from V and 6 from J; bases not matched to a gene: 12. CDR3 residues: CASSPTAGGPSDTQYF. The CDR3 nucleotides are TGTGCCAGCAGTCCCACGGCGGGAGGGCCGTCGGATACGCAGTATTTT.

The gene calls are TRBV28 and TRBJ1-2; D unclear. V gave up 5 bases and J gave up 8 bases, with 18 bases separating them. This CDR3 is built from 14 residues. Per the germline V gene, CDR1 is MDHEN and CDR2 is SYDVKM. The CDR3 coding sequence is TGTGCCAGCAGTCTCGGGCGGCTCGAAAGGGGCTACACCTTC. Its translation: CASSLGRLERGYTF.

The chain uses TRBV19 and TRBJ2-2, with 8 bases that match TRBD1. CDR1 and CDR2 from the germline V gene are LNHDA and SQIVND (reference sequence). Trimming took 5 bases from V and 5 from J; bases not matched to a gene: 7. The CDR3 sequence is 15 residues long. The CDR3 nucleotides read TGTGCCAGTAGTCTCGGAGGACAGGGAACCGGGGAGCTGTTTTTT. Protein product: CASSLGGQGTGELFF. Filled out from reference TRBV19 and TRBJ2-2, the complete variable domain reads DGGITQSPKYLFRKEGQNVTLSCEQNLNHDAMYWYRQDPGQGLRLIYYSQIVNDFQKGDIAEGYSVSREKKESFPLTVTSAQKNPTAFYLCASSLGGQGTGELFFGEGSRLTVL.

The J gene is TRBJ2-3, the V gene TRBV7-9; D gene uncertain. Germline values: CDR1 SEHNR, CDR2 FQNEAQ (reference sequence). CDR3 length equals 12 residues. Trimming pared 4 bases from V and 7 bases from J, leaving 9 bases between. DNA of the CDR3: TGTGCCAGCAGCTCCGACTGGAATACGCAGTATTTT. Its translation: CASSSDWNTQYF.

The chain recombines TRBV19 with TRBJ2-2, with D unclear. Per the germline V gene, CDR1 is LNHDA and CDR2 is SQIVND (reference sequence). The CDR3 has 18 residues. V lost 3 bases and J lost 0, with 17 bases in between. The CDR3 DNA reads TGTGCCAGTAGTATGTCCCCTTGGCGGTACTCGAACACCGGGGAGCTGTTTTTT. Translating gives CASSMSPWRYSNTGELFF.

The CDR3 nucleotides read TGCGCCAGCAGCCAAGATTGGGGGGGATACTACGAGCAGTACTTC. Protein product: CASSQDWGGYYEQYF. This chain connects TRBV4-1 to TRBJ2-7; 7 positions agree with TRBD2. The CDR3 has 15 residues. The junction had 5 bases not matched to a gene; V was cut back by 0 bases and J by 3 bases. The germline CDR1 and CDR2 sequences are MGHRA and YSYEKL.